This T cell receptor (beta chain) was recovered during a study of cytomegalovirus exposure and HLA in healthy donors. Overall study context: Roughly 80 million unique TCRs from HLA-typed donors made up an early data release.

Whole-study results and caveats: Relative to the 666-donor mean, N-insertions were reportedly fewer in an Asian-associated ancestry cluster in a later analysis. Earlier analysis yielded a pattern in which most TCR beta V segments were productive about 87% or about 30% of the time.

As to this clone: As yet, its antigen is unknown.

Vbeta (60) and Jbeta (13) primers were used in the PCR. Method: immunoSEQ multiplex PCR; TCRdb's copy keeps in-frame clones and lacks some. The table lists about 190,000 clones, about four fifths of them singletons. Sequencing used PBMCs. The sequence was obtained from a boy between 5 and 17 years old in good health and CMV-seronegative.

CDR3 bases: TGTGCCAGCTCACCAGGACAGGGAACCGAGCAGTACTTC. Translating gives CASSPGQGTEQYF. The chain links TRBV18 to TRBJ2-7, with 8 bases matching TRBD1. CDR1 KGHSH and CDR2 LQKENI come from the germline V gene. The CDR3 is 13 amino acids. Losses at the gene ends were 2 bases for V and 6 bases for J; bases not matched to a gene: 3.